Following are 5 T cell receptor beta chains from one sample sequenced in a study of T cell responses to AZD1222 COVID-19 vaccine. Profiling relied on immunoSEQ multiplex PCR, and the TCRdb table lists in-frame clones only, not all of them. This table has some 110,000 clones, around 92% appearing once. This material consisted of peripheral blood, taken on day 0 of AZD1222 vaccination. The receptors were gathered from an adult in good health.

The chain has TRBV5-4 and TRBJ2-2; 10 nucleotides match TRBD2. Germline V CDR1 and CDR2: SGHNT, YYREEE (reference sequence). The junction had 5 bases not matched to a gene; V was cut back by 4 bases and J by 2 bases. This CDR3 is 16 amino acids long. The DNA for the CDR3 is TGTGCCAGCAGCGGATGGACTAGCGGAAACACCGGGGAGCTGTTTTTT. Translated: CASSGWTSGNTGELFF.

The chain joins TRBV11-2 to TRBJ1-5; D gene uncertain. Trimming pared 3 bases from V and 6 bases from J, leaving 9 bases between. Germline CDR1 reads SGHAT; CDR2 reads FQNNGV. CDR3 length: 13 residues. DNA of the CDR3: TGTGCCAGCAGCTTTACGGAGGTTCAGCCCCAGCATTTT. This codes for CASSFTEVQPQHF.

This rearrangement joins TRBV28 to TRBJ2-1; TRBD2 matches at 8 bases. Germline CDR1 reads MDHEN; CDR2 reads SYDVKM. The CDR3 is made up of 17 amino acids. The V and J ends lost 7 bases and 1 base, in that order; junction bases with no gene match: 12. CDR3 nucleotides: TGTGCCAGCACTCATTCCGGGACTAGAGAATCCTACAATGAGCAGTTCTTC. Translation gives CASTHSGTRESYNEQFF. The full variable domain, completed using reference TRBV28 and TRBJ2-1, is DVKVTQSSRYLVKRTGEKVFLECVQDMDHENMFWYRQDPGLGLRLIYFSYDVKMKEKGDIPEGYSVSREKKERFSLILESASTNQTSMYLCASTHSGTRESYNEQFFGPGTRLTVL.

The V and J genes are TRBV5-5 and TRBJ2-2; TRBD1 or TRBD2 may be the D gene (5 bases each). The germline V gene encodes CDR1 SGHKS and CDR2 YYEKEE (reference sequence). Trimming took 0 bases from V and 7 from J, leaving 10 bases between them. The CDR3 runs to 14 residues. The CDR3 DNA reads as TGTGCCAGCAGCTTGGCCAGGGCGGGCGGGGAGCTGTTTTTT. Translation gives CASSLARAGGELFF.

The chain employs TRBV5-1 and TRBJ2-3, with D perhaps TRBD1 (6 bases). Germline V gives CDR1 SGHRS, CDR2 YFSETQ. This CDR3 comprises 14 residues. V shed 4 bases and J shed 2 bases, with 11 bases lying between them. CDR3 DNA sequence: TGCGCCAGCAGCACCAGGACAGACACAGATACGCAGTATTTT. Protein: CASSTRTDTDTQYF.